Listed below are T cell receptor beta chains from one sample, sequenced in a study of identifying expanded T cells in peripheral blood. This table comes from immunoSEQ multiplex PCR, and its TCRdb copy is limited to in-frame clones, with some not included. The data hold some 78,000 clones, with about four fifths observed a single time. Sequencing was performed on blood. Source of these receptors: a person aged 18 to 70 in good health. The CDR3 runs from the conserved cysteine through the conserved F or W. D genes are given only for firm matches. Only part of the rows carry a size: once, few, many, or a class if the clone is expanded.

j_gene	abundance	d_gene	v_gene	CDR3nt	CDR3aa
TRBJ2-7	-	TRBD2	TRBV5-1	TGCGCCAGCAGTCGGGACCGGGGGGGTCCCTACGAGCAGTACTTC	CASSRDRGGPYEQYF
TRBJ2-1	-	TRBD2	TRBV28	TGTGCCAGCAGTTTCAACGGGAGGGGAGTAAGCTCCTACAATGAGCAGTTCTTC	CASSFNGRGVSSYNEQFF
TRBJ2-7	-	TRBD2	TRBV28	TGTGCCAGCAGTCGAGCGGGAGGGGCCTACGAGCAGTACTTC	CASSRAGGAYEQYF
TRBJ2-1	-	-	TRBV28	TGTGCCAGCAGCATTGCCGGGAAACTTACAGACAATGAGCAGTTCTTC	CASSIAGKLTDNEQFF
TRBJ2-5	-	TRBD2	TRBV19	TGTGCCAGCGCTAGCGGGAACCGTGAGACCCAGTACTTC	CASASGNRETQYF
TRBJ2-7	-	-	TRBV18	TGTGCCAGCTCACCGGACAAAGCCTACGAGCAGTACTTC	CASSPDKAYEQYF
TRBJ2-1	-	-	TRBV5-8	TGTGCCACCTCTCCCGACGGGGGGCAGCGCAATGAGCAGTTCTTC	CATSPDGGQRNEQFF
TRBJ1-4	-	TRBD1	TRBV18	TGTGCCAGCTCACTTCGAACGGGACAGGGGGGATCAACTAATGAAAAACTGTTTTTT	CASSLRTGQGGSTNEKLFF
TRBJ1-5	-	-	TRBV6-5	TGTGCCAGCAGTTACCAACAGGGTTATCAGCCCCAGCATTTT	CASSYQQGYQPQHF
TRBJ2-7	-	-	TRBV4-1	TGCGCCAGCAACCTGGGCAACAGGGACTACGAGCAGTACTTC	CASNLGNRDYEQYF
TRBJ2-3	-	TRBD2	TRBV18	TGTGCCAGCTCACCACGGGAGGGAACAGATACGCAGTATTTT	CASSPREGTDTQYF
TRBJ2-7	-	TRBD1	TRBV19	TGTGCCAGTAATACGGGACAGGACTACGAGCAGTACTTC	CASNTGQDYEQYF
TRBJ2-1	-	-	TRBV4-3	TGCGCCAGCAGCCAGTCTACTGGCAACAATGAGCAGTTCTTC	CASSQSTGNNEQFF
TRBJ2-3	few	-	TRBV30	TGTGCCTCGGTTGGCGGGAGCACAGATACGCAGTATTTT	CASVGGSTDTQYF